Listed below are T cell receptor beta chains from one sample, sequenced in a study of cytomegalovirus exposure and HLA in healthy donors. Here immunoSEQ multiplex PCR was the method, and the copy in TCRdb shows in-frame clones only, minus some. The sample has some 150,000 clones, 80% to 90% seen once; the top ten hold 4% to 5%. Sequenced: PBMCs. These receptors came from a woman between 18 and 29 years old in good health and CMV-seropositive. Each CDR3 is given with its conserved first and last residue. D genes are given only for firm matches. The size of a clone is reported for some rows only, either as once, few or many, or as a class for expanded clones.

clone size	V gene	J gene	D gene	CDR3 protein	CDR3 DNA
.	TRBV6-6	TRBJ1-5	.	CASSLTGSFDQPQHF	TGTGCCAGCAGTTTAACAGGGTCTTTCGATCAGCCCCAGCATTTT
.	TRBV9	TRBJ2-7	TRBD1	CASSVGIGTGPSYEQYF	TGTGCCAGCAGCGTTGGGATCGGGACAGGCCCCTCCTACGAGCAGTACTTC
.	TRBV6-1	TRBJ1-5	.	CASSGPEGWRYQPQHF	TGTGCCAGCAGTGGCCCAGAGGGTTGGCGGTATCAGCCCCAGCATTTT
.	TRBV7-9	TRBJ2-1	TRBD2	CASTKRVGVSGAYNEQFF	TGTGCCAGCACCAAAAGGGTGGGGGTTAGCGGGGCATACAATGAGCAGTTCTTC
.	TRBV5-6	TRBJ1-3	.	CASSRLRGIGNTIYF	TGTGCCAGCAGCCGACTTAGGGGCATCGGAAACACCATATATTTT
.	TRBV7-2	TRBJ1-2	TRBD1	CASSSTWTGYGYTF	TGTGCCAGCAGCTCGACCTGGACAGGCTATGGCTACACCTTC
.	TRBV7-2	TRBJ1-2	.	CASSSRGLLANYGYTF	TGTGCCAGCAGCTCAAGGGGGTTATTAGCTAACTATGGCTACACCTTC
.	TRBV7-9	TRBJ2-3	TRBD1	CSSSLGQGPLTDTQYF	TGTTCCAGCAGCTTAGGACAGGGTCCCCTGACAGATACGCAGTATTTT
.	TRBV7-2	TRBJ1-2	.	CASSLGGLGYGYTF	TGTGCCAGCAGCTTAGGTGGACTGGGGTATGGCTACACCTTC
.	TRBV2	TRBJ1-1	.	CASIDIWNTEAFF	TGTGCCAGCATCGACATCTGGAACACTGAAGCTTTCTTT
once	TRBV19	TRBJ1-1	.	CASSIGGPANTEAFF	TGTGCCAGTAGTATAGGGGGCCCTGCGAACACTGAAGCTTTCTTT
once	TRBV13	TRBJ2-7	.	CASSLGRDTDTYEQYF	TGTGCCAGCAGCTTAGGCCGGGACACCGATACCTACGAGCAGTACTTC
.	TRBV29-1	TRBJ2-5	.	CSGQRAGQETQYF	TGCAGCGGCCAAAGGGCAGGGCAAGAGACCCAGTACTTC
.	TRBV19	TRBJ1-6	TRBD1	CASSDQDRGDSPLHF	TGTGCCAGTAGTGACCAAGACAGGGGTGATTCACCCCTCCACTTT
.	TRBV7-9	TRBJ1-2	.	CASSDPGLSYTF	TGTGCCAGCAGCGATCCGGGACTGAGCTACACCTTC
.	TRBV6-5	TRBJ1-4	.	CASSSGLRNEKLFF	TGTGCCAGCAGTTCGGGACTCCGTAATGAAAAACTGTTTTTT
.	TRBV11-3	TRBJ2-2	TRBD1	CASSLKRDRLGLTGELFF	TGTGCCAGCAGCTTAAAGAGGGACAGGCTGGGGCTCACCGGGGAGCTGTTTTTT
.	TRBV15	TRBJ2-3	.	CATSRDGASINTQYF	TGTGCCACCAGCAGAGATGGGGCTTCGATCAATACGCAGTATTTT
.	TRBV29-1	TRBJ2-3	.	CSVGQGSPTDTQYF	TGCAGCGTTGGTCAGGGTTCCCCCACAGATACGCAGTATTTT
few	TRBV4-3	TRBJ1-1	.	CASSQDALGNTEAFF	TGCGCCAGCAGCCAAGATGCGCTAGGGAACACTGAAGCTTTCTTT
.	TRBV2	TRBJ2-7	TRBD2	CALLGREPYEQYF	TGTGCCCTTTTAGGGAGGGAGCCCTACGAGCAGTACTTC
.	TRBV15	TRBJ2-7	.	CATSREQPASYEQYF	TGTGCCACCAGCAGAGAACAGCCAGCTTCCTACGAGCAGTACTTC
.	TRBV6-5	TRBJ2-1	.	CASRRDSPNEQFF	TGTGCCAGCAGGCGGGACAGCCCCAATGAGCAGTTCTTC
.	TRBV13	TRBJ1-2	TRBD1	CASSLGQGLWGYTF	TGTGCCAGCAGCTTGGGACAGGGTTTGTGGGGCTACACCTTC
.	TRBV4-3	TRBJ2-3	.	CASSQDPGYDTQYF	TGCGCCAGCAGCCAAGACCCCGGTTACGATACGCAGTATTTT
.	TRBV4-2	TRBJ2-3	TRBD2	CASSRPSGGRGDTQYF	TGTGCCAGCAGCCGCCCTAGCGGGGGGCGGGGAGATACGCAGTATTTT
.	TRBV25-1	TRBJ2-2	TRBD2	CASSETSGEPNLTGELFF	TGTGCCAGCAGTGAAACTAGCGGGGAACCAAACCTCACCGGGGAGCTGTTTTTT
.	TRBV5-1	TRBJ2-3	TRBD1	CASSPNGQGRVRDTQYF	TGCGCCAGCAGCCCAAACGGACAGGGAAGGGTACGCGATACGCAGTATTTT
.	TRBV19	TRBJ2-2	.	CASSVTGELFF	TGTGCCAGTAGTGTTACTGGGGAGCTGTTTTTT
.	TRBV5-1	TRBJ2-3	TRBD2	CASSDTSGGTTDTQYF	TGCGCCAGCAGCGACACTAGCGGGGGAACCACAGATACGCAGTATTTT
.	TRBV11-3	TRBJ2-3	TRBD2	CASSRRSGGADTQYF	TGTGCCAGCAGCCGGAGGAGCGGGGGGGCAGATACGCAGTATTTT
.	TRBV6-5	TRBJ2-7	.	CASSSGAYEQYF	TGTGCCAGCAGTTCGGGAGCCTACGAGCAGTACTTC
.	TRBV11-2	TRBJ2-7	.	CASSFGGTYEQYF	TGTGCCAGCAGCTTTGGGGGCACCTACGAGCAGTACTTC
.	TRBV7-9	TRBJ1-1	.	CASGQIVEAFF	TGTGCCAGCGGCCAGATCGTTGAAGCTTTCTTT
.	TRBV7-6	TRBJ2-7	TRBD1	CASSLIQTGDEQYF	TGTGCCAGCAGCCTAATTCAGACAGGGGACGAGCAGTACTTC
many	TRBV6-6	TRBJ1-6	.	CASYSIWAGYNSPLHF	TGTGCCAGCTACTCAATATGGGCGGGCTATAATTCACCCCTCCACTTT
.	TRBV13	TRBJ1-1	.	CASSFSLMIGGGTEAFF	TGTGCCAGCAGCTTCAGCCTGATGATTGGAGGCGGGACTGAAGCTTTCTTT
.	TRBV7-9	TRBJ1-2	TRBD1	CASSWTGERGYTF	TGTGCCAGCAGCTGGACAGGGGAGCGGGGCTACACCTTC
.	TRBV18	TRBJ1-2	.	CASSPPGRGVYGYTF	TGTGCCAGCTCACCACCTGGGAGGGGTGTGTATGGCTACACCTTC
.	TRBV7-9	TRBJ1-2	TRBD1	CASSFATAVTGHYGYTF	TGTGCCAGCAGCTTCGCCACTGCTGTGACAGGGCACTATGGCTACACCTTC
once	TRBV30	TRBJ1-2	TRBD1	CAWSYDRGNGYTF	TGTGCCTGGAGTTACGACAGGGGCAATGGCTACACCTTC
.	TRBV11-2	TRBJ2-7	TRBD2	CASRSSGYKYEQYF	TGTGCCAGCAGATCTAGCGGGTATAAGTACGAGCAGTACTTC
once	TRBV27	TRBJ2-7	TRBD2	CASSNPGGGYYVYEQYF	TGTGCCAGCAGCAATCCGGGGGGTGGTTACTATGTTTACGAGCAGTACTTC
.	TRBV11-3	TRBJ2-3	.	CASSLGGTDTQYF	TGTGCCAGCAGCTTAGGCGGCACAGATACGCAGTATTTT
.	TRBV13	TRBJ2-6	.	CASTYSGANVLTF	TGTGCCAGCACCTATTCTGGGGCCAACGTCCTGACTTTC